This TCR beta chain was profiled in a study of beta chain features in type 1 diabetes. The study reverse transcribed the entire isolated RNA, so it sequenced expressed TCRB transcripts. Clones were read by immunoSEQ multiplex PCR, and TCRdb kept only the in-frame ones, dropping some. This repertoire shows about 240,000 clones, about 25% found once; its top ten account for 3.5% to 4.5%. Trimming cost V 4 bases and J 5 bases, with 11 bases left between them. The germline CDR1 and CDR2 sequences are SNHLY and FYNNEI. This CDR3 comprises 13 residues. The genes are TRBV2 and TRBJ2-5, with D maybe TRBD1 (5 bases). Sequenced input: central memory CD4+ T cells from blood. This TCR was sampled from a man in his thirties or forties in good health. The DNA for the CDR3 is TGTGCCAGCAGTGTTGACAGTAGGGAGACCCAGTACTTC. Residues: CASSVDSRETQYF.